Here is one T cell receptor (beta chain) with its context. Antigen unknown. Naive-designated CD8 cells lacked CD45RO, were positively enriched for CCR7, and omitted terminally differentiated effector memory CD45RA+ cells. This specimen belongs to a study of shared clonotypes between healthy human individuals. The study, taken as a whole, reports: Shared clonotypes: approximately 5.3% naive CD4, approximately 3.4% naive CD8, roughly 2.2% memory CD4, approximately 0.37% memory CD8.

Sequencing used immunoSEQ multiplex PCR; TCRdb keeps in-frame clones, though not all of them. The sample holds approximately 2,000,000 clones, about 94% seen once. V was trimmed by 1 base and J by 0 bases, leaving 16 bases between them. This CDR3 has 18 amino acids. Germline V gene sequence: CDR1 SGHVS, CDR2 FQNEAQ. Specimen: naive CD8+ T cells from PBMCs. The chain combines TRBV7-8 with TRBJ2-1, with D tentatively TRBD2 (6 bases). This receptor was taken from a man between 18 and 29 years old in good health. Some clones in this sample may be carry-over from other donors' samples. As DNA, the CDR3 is TGTGCCAGCAGCTTAGGGGGTACTAGCTCAAGCTCCTACAATGAGCAGTTCTTC. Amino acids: CASSLGGTSSSSYNEQFF. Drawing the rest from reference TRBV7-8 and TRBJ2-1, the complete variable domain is GAGVSQSPRYKVAKRGQDVALRCDPISGHVSLFWYQQALGQGPEFLTYFQNEAQLDKSGLPSDRFFAERPEGSVSTLKIQRTQQEDSAVYLCASSLGGTSSSSYNEQFFGPGTRLTVL.